What follows are 8 T cell receptor beta chains derived from one specimen sequenced in a study of T cells in localized non-small cell lung cancer. The method was immunoSEQ multiplex PCR; TCRdb's version includes in-frame clones alone and lacks a portion of them. The sample carries roughly 30,000 clones, approximately 90% recorded once. Sequencing was performed on peripheral blood, taken before any cancer treatment. The receptors originated from a female donor of 60 years or more with stage III squamous cell lung carcinoma.

The chain recombines TRBV6-1 with TRBJ2-7; D gene uncertain. Trimming took off 0 bases at V and 3 bases at J, with 15 bases between the two ends. Germline CDR1 and CDR2: MNHNS and SASEGT. The length of the CDR3 is 16 residues. The CDR3 bases are TGTGCCAGCAGTGAAGCTGCGAGTAGCCATAACTACGAGCAGTACTTC. It yields the protein CASSEAASSHNYEQYF.

This clone was counted a single time. J is TRBJ1-5 and V is TRBV6-6; D gene uncertain. V lost 4 bases to trimming and J lost 0 bases, with 10 bases between them. CDR3 size: 15 residues. Germline V lookup: CDR1 MNHNY, CDR2 SVGAGI (reference sequence). The CDR3 DNA reads as TGTGCCAGCAGTTGGATAGGGAATAGCAATCAGCCCCAGCATTTT. Translated: CASSWIGNSNQPQHF.

The chain couples TRBV28 to TRBJ1-5; 7 bases match TRBD1. The CDR3 is made up of 20 amino acids. Trimming cost V 1 base and J 1 base; bases outside gene matches: 16. CDR1 MDHEN and CDR2 SYDVKM come from the germline V gene. The chain's CDR3 is CASSLSFGGRGIGSNQPQHF. The CDR3 nucleotides are TGTGCCAGCAGTTTATCTTTCGGCGGCAGGGGGATTGGAAGCAATCAGCCCCAGCATTTT.

This rearrangement joins TRBV5-4 to TRBJ1-1, with 7 bases identical to TRBD1. CDR1 is SGHNT and CDR2 is YYREEE in the germline V gene (reference sequence). V lost 0 bases and J lost 5; bases outside the gene matches: 7. The length of the CDR3 is 15 residues. CDR3 sequence: CASSLATGEGTEAFF. CDR3 sequence (DNA): TGTGCCAGCAGCTTGGCCACAGGGGAGGGGACTGAAGCTTTCTTT.

The chain carries TRBV2 and TRBJ2-3; D is possibly TRBD1 or TRBD2 (5 bases each). The CDR3 has 13 amino acids. From germline, CDR1 is SNHLY and CDR2 FYNNEI. The V and J ends lost 8 bases and 2 bases respectively, with 11 bases between them. The CDR3 region is CASCRDHTDTQYF. The CDR3 DNA is TGTGCCAGCTGCCGGGACCACACAGATACGCAGTATTTT.

The chain combines TRBV7-9 with TRBJ1-4; D unclear. Germline V gives CDR1 SEHNR, CDR2 FQNEAQ (reference sequence). Trimming took off 4 bases at V and 8 bases at J, with 14 bases between the two ends. The length of the CDR3 is 14 residues. CDR3 in amino acids: CASSSSGQGEKLFF. Written as DNA, the CDR3 is TGTGCCAGCAGCTCCTCGGGCCAAGGGGAAAAACTGTTTTTT.

This chain uses TRBV19 with TRBJ1-4; D is undetermined. The V gene lost 5 bases and the J gene lost 8 bases, with 12 bases spanning the gap. The germline CDR1 and CDR2 sequences are LNHDA and SQIVND (reference sequence). The CDR3 spans 13 residues. CDR3 sequence (DNA): TGTGCCAGTAGTTCCCGGCCCGGGGAAAAACTGTTTTTT. It specifies CASSSRPGEKLFF.

V is TRBV7-6 and J is TRBJ2-7; 8 bases line up with TRBD1. J lost 6 bases, V lost 1 base, and 8 bases had no gene match. CDR1 and CDR2 from the germline V gene are SGHVS and FNYEAQ. CDR3 length: 15 residues. DNA of the CDR3: TGTGCCAGCAGCTTAGGTCAGGGGGCGGAACTCGAGCAGTACTTC. Translating it yields CASSLGQGAELEQYF. The full variable domain, in which reference TRBV7-6 and TRBJ2-7 provide the parts outside the CDR3, is GAGVSQSPRYKVTKRGQDVALRCDPISGHVSLYWYRQALGQGPEFLTYFNYEAQQDKSGLPNDRFSAERPEGSISTLTIQRTEQRDSAMYRCASSLGQGAELEQYFGPGTRLTVT.